The 24 T cell receptor beta chains below were found in one sample sequenced in a study of blood T cell repertoires in COVID-19. This table comes from immunoSEQ multiplex PCR, and its TCRdb copy is limited to in-frame clones, with some not included. The sample has hundreds of thousands of clones; 65% to 85% are singletons. The sequenced material came from peripheral blood. The source of these receptors is a woman aged 25-40 years with COVID-19, enrolled during active disease.

The V gene is TRBV7-2, the J gene TRBJ2-3; 8 bases map to TRBD1. The J segment lost 3 bases and the V segment lost 5 bases, leaving 7 bases of the junction unmatched. Looked up from germline, CDR1 is SGHTA and CDR2 is FQGNSA. The CDR3 has 15 residues. The CDR3 loop is CASSLQGALTDTQYF. As DNA, the CDR3 is TGTGCCAGCAGCCTCCAGGGGGCTTTGACAGATACGCAGTATTTT. Full variable domain (outside the CDR3, taken from reference TRBV7-2 and TRBJ2-3): GAGVSQSPSNKVTEKGKDVELRCDPISGHTALYWYRQSLGQGLEFLIYFQGNSAPDKSGLPSDRFSAERTGGSVSTLTIQRTQQEDSAVYLCASSLQGALTDTQYFGPGTRLTVL.

The J gene is TRBJ1-3, the V gene TRBV9; D gene uncertain. Looked up from germline, CDR1 is SGDLS and CDR2 is YYNGEE. The CDR3 is made up of 14 amino acids. Deletions cut 4 bases from V and 8 bases from J, with 16 bases between. The CDR3 region has the DNA TGTGCCAGCAGCCGGTCCGGCGGCGGGTACACCATATATTTT. It is translated as CASSRSGGGYTIYF.

The V gene is TRBV27, the J gene TRBJ2-2; 7 bases map to TRBD1. The V gene's germline CDR1 is MNHEY and CDR2 SMNVEV (reference sequence). The CDR3 sequence is 14 residues long. The V gene end was trimmed by 3 bases and the J gene end by 6 bases; junction bases not matched to a gene: 4. The CDR3: CASSFQQGAGELFF. In nucleotides, the CDR3 is TGTGCCAGCAGTTTCCAGCAGGGGGCCGGGGAGCTGTTTTTT.

The rearrangement joins TRBV18 to TRBJ2-1; no firm D call. The CDR3 is 13 residues long. Trimming removed 3 bases from V and 8 bases from J, with 11 bases in between. Per germline, CDR1 KGHSH and CDR2 LQKENI. CDR3 protein: CASSPPGDYEQFF. CDR3 DNA: TGTGCCAGCTCACCTCCCGGAGATTATGAGCAGTTCTTC.

J is TRBJ2-3 and V is TRBV7-7; a possible D gene is TRBD1 (6 bases). From germline, CDR1 is SSHAT and CDR2 FNYEAQ (reference sequence). CDR3 size: 17 residues. Trimming shortened V by 5 bases and J by 3 bases, and 21 bases separated the two germline ends. CDR3 protein: CASSPLSGQSLTDTQYF. The CDR3 DNA follows: TGTGCCAGCAGCCCACTCTCGGGACAAAGCTTAACAGATACGCAGTATTTT.

This clone came up once. V usage is TRBV5-8 and J usage is TRBJ1-1; tentative D call: TRBD1 (5 bases). The CDR3 consists of 15 residues. Germline V gene lookup returns CDR1 SGHTS and CDR2 YDEGEE. V was cut by 4 bases and J by 3 bases, with 16 bases left in between. In nucleotides, the CDR3 is TGTGCCAGCAGCAAACCGGGACTTCCCCACACTGAAGCTTTCTTT. This encodes CASSKPGLPHTEAFF.

The J gene is TRBJ1-2, the V gene TRBV9; 7 bases line up with TRBD1. The CDR3 is 15 amino acids. The ends lost 0 bases at V and 2 bases at J; junction bases unmatched: 4. CDR1 SGDLS and CDR2 YYNGEE come from the germline V gene. CDR3 nucleotide sequence: TGTGCCAGCAGCGTAGAGGGGGCCGGAAACTATGGCTACACCTTC. This codes for CASSVEGAGNYGYTF. Supplemented by reference TRBV9 and TRBJ1-2, the full variable domain reads DSGVTQTPKHLITATGQRVTLRCSPRSGDLSVYWYQQSLDQGLQFLIQYYNGEERAKGNILERFSAQQFPDLHSELNLSSLELGDSALYFCASSVEGAGNYGYTFGSGTRLTVV.

The chain couples TRBV6-2 or TRBV6-3 to TRBJ1-2; D is perhaps TRBD1 (6 bases). Germline loops: CDR1 MNHEY, CDR2 SVGEGT. The CDR3 extends over 16 amino acids. V dropped 0 bases and J dropped 3 bases, with 14 bases sitting between them. The CDR3 sequence: CASSYSKAAGDYGYTF. For the CDR3, the DNA is TGTGCCAGCAGTTACTCGAAGGCGGCAGGGGACTATGGCTACACCTTC.

As regards this clone: The same CDR3 arises from other DNA sequences in this sample as well. This chain connects TRBV10-3 to TRBJ1-1; 7 bases agree with TRBD1. The V segment lost 3 bases and the J segment 5 bases; nucleotides outside the gene matches: 0. Germline lookup yields CDR1 ENHRY and CDR2 SYGVKD. This CDR3 region has 12 residues. Here the CDR3 DNA reads TGTGCCATCAGTGACAGGGGGACTGAAGCTTTCTTT. This translates into CAISDRGTEAFF.

This sequence joins TRBV2 and TRBJ1-6, with 7 bases matching TRBD1. The CDR3 extends over 12 amino acids. From germline, CDR1 is SNHLY and CDR2 FYNNEI. Trimming took 10 bases from V and 10 from J; bases not matched to a gene: 7. The CDR3, as DNA: TGTGCCATCGACAGGGAAGGGTCACCCCTCCACTTT. Translated: CAIDREGSPLHF.

This clone has a single count. The chain is built from TRBV7-6 and TRBJ2-2, with TRBD2 matching over 7 bases. V dropped 2 bases and J dropped 0; count of bases not matched to a gene: 3. The CDR3 loop spans 16 amino acids. Per the germline V gene, CDR1 is SGHVS and CDR2 is FNYEAQ. CDR3 in DNA: TGTGCCAGCAGCTTACGACTAGCACCGAACACCGGGGAGCTGTTTTTT. Protein: CASSLRLAPNTGELFF.

The chain carries TRBV2 and TRBJ1-2; 9 nucleotides match TRBD1. V trimming: 1 base; J trimming: 3 bases; junction bases outside the gene matches: 3. From germline, CDR1 is SNHLY and CDR2 FYNNEI. The CDR3 sequence is 15 residues long. CDR3 sequence reads: CASSEGGQGYYGYTF. DNA for the CDR3: TGTGCCAGCAGTGAAGGGGGACAGGGTTACTATGGCTACACCTTC.

The V call is TRBV9, the J call TRBJ1-2; D perhaps matches TRBD1 (5 bases). This CDR3 is built from 14 residues. In germline, CDR1 is SGDLS, CDR2 YYNGEE. The germline V and J ends were trimmed by 0 bases and 8 bases, with 14 bases remaining between them. The CDR3 DNA sequence: TGTGCCAGCAGCGTAGGACGGGGGACTGGGGGCTACACCTTC. This encodes CASSVGRGTGGYTF.

The chain combines TRBV5-1 with TRBJ1-2, with a tentative D call TRBD1 (5 bases). V was shortened by 0 bases and J by 7 bases, with 10 bases between the two germline ends. CDR3 length: 13 amino acids. The V gene's germline CDR1 is SGHRS and CDR2 YFSETQ. This CDR3 is CASSLEGGAGYTF. Here the CDR3 DNA reads TGCGCCAGCAGCTTGGAAGGAGGGGCTGGCTACACCTTC.

V and J are TRBV24-1 and TRBJ1-2; TRBD1 is a possible D gene (5 bases). The CDR3 contains 13 residues. Germline CDR1 reads KGHDR; CDR2 reads SFDVKD. Between the trimmed V and J ends, which lost 6 bases and 4 bases, there was a span of 11 bases. In DNA, the CDR3 is TGTGCCACCAGTCAGGGTTGGAGCTATGGCTACACCTTC. This encodes CATSQGWSYGYTF.

V gene TRBV3-1 (or the pseudogene TRBV3-2) combines with J gene TRBJ2-1, with TRBD1 matching 7 bases. The CDR3 spans 18 residues. Germline V gene lookup returns CDR1 LGHDT and CDR2 YNNKEL (reference sequence). Trimming cost V 4 bases and J 0 bases; bases outside gene matches: 12. CDR3 protein: CASSLPRQGPCSYNEQFF. For the CDR3, the DNA is TGTGCCAGCAGCCTCCCCCGACAGGGCCCCTGCTCCTACAATGAGCAGTTCTTC.

The V and J genes are TRBV5-1 and TRBJ1-1; TRBD1 is a possible D gene (5 bases). V was pared by 4 bases and J by 5 bases, with 12 bases between. From germline, CDR1 is SGHRS and CDR2 YFSETQ. This CDR3 is built from 13 residues. The CDR3 region is CASSQNQGTEAFF. In DNA, the CDR3 is TGCGCCAGCAGCCAGAACCAGGGAACTGAAGCTTTCTTT.

V is TRBV6-5 and J is TRBJ1-1; 7 bases are shared with TRBD1. This CDR3 has 14 residues. V lost 8 bases and J lost 4; bases outside the gene matches: 10. Germline lookup yields CDR1 MNHEY and CDR2 SVGAGI. The CDR3 DNA sequence: TGTGCCAGCGGAAACAGGGGAAGGGGCACTGAAGCTTTCTTT. It specifies CASGNRGRGTEAFF.

The rearrangement links TRBV5-1 to TRBJ2-3; a weak D match, TRBD2 (6 bases). With 5 bases removed from V and 4 bases from J, the gap between germline ends came to 14 bases. CDR1 is SGHRS, CDR2 YFSETQ, per germline. The CDR3 runs to 14 residues. DNA for the CDR3: TGCGCCAGCAGTGGGGATGGAGGGGCAGATACGCAGTATTTT. Its protein product is CASSGDGGADTQYF.

The chain is built from TRBV28 and TRBJ1-1; D is perhaps TRBD1 (5 bases). The CDR3 loop spans 13 amino acids. Per germline, CDR1 MDHEN and CDR2 SYDVKM. V was shortened by 2 bases and J by 6 bases, with 10 bases between the two germline ends. CDR3 region: CASSLGGAPEAFF. CDR3 nucleotides: TGTGCCAGCAGTTTAGGAGGGGCACCTGAAGCTTTCTTT.

The genes are TRBV2 and TRBJ2-3; D is unresolved. Trimming left V 8 bases short and J 6 bases short, with 6 bases between. Germline values: CDR1 SNHLY, CDR2 FYNNEI. This CDR3 is built from 10 residues. The CDR3 protein is CASLYDTQYF. The CDR3 DNA sequence: TGTGCCAGCCTCTACGATACGCAGTATTTT.

This chain joins TRBV2 and TRBJ2-5; 8 nucleotides agree with TRBD2. V lost 2 bases and J lost 4; bases outside the gene matches: 12. This CDR3 spans 17 amino acids. Germline CDR1 SNHLY, CDR2 FYNNEI. The CDR3, as DNA: TGTGCCAGCAGTGAACTTTCCAGTAAGGCGGGGGGAGAGACCCAGTACTTC. Encoded protein: CASSELSSKAGGETQYF.

In this sample, this clone turned up once. J is TRBJ1-6 and V is TRBV6-5; 8 bases line up with TRBD1. J was trimmed by 7 bases and V by 4 bases; bases with no gene match: 3. CDR3 length: 14 residues. Germline V CDR1 and CDR2: MNHEY, SVGAGI. The CDR3 here is CASSSRQGNSPLHF. The DNA of the CDR3 is TGTGCCAGCAGTTCCCGACAGGGGAATTCACCCCTCCACTTT.

The chain joins TRBV9 to TRBJ2-1, with 9 bases identical to TRBD2. The CDR3 runs 16 residues. V shed 2 bases, J shed 7 bases, and the junction held 10 bases outside the gene matches. Per germline, CDR1 SGDLS and CDR2 YYNGEE. For the CDR3, the DNA is TGTGCCAGCAGCGTGTTGGCGGGAGGGCCGGGAAATGAGCAGTTCTTC. It is translated as CASSVLAGGPGNEQFF.